Presented here are 17 T cell receptor beta chains from one specimen sequenced in a study of cytomegalovirus exposure and HLA in healthy donors. PCR amplification relied on 60 Vbeta primers (plus 13 Jbeta primers). Data came from immunoSEQ multiplex PCR; TCRdb stores just in-frame clones and leaves some out. The sample contains roughly 120,000 clones, around 77% of which appear only once. Sequenced sample: PBMCs. All receptors come from a woman in her forties in good health and CMV-seropositive.

The rearrangement uses TRBV5-1 and TRBJ2-1, with 7 bases fitting TRBD2. V trimming: 7 bases; J trimming: 2 bases; junction bases outside the gene matches: 9. CDR1 is SGHRS and CDR2 is YFSETQ in the germline V gene. The CDR3 length is 15 residues. The CDR3 loop is CASQPRTSPYNEQFF. Here the CDR3 DNA reads TGCGCCAGCCAGCCTAGGACTAGTCCCTACAATGAGCAGTTCTTC.

The chain joins TRBV19 to TRBJ2-5, with 10 bases lining up with TRBD2. This CDR3 has 16 residues. V was clipped by 7 bases and J by 5 bases; unmatched bases: 13. Germline V lookup: CDR1 LNHDA, CDR2 SQIVND (reference sequence). This CDR3 is CASTRNGASGSETQYF. The CDR3 DNA is TGTGCCAGTACCCGCAACGGGGCTAGCGGGAGCGAGACCCAGTACTTC.

The genes are TRBV27 and TRBJ2-7, with 8 bases fitting TRBD2. The V segment lost 3 bases and the J segment 0 bases; nucleotides outside the gene matches: 4. CDR1 is MNHEY and CDR2 is SMNVEV in the germline V gene (reference sequence). CDR3 length: 15 amino acids. This CDR3 reads CASSLSSGPSYEQYF. In nucleotides, the CDR3 is TGTGCCAGCAGTTTGTCTAGCGGGCCCTCCTACGAGCAGTACTTC.

The V call is TRBV27, the J call TRBJ2-3; D is uncertain. The germline V gene has CDR1 MNHEY and CDR2 SMNVEV (reference sequence). Deletions cut 6 bases from V and 4 bases from J, with 11 bases between. CDR3 length: 13 residues. CDR3 residues: CASSPRRADTQYF. As DNA, the CDR3 is TGTGCCAGCAGCCCACGTCGAGCAGATACGCAGTATTTT.

This sequence joins TRBV7-2 and TRBJ1-1; 10 positions match TRBD1. CDR3 size: 15 residues. Germline V gene data show CDR1 as SGHTA and CDR2 as FQGNSA. The junction had 10 bases not matched to a gene; V was cut back by 5 bases and J by 7 bases. CDR3 sequence (DNA): TGTGCCAGCAGCCGGACAGGGGGAAAAGCTGGTGAAGCTTTCTTT. Protein product: CASSRTGGKAGEAFF.

The V and J genes are TRBV28 and TRBJ2-7; the match to TRBD1 covers 7 bases. The CDR3 spans 15 residues. V lost 4 bases and J lost 4; bases outside the gene matches: 10. Germline V gene data show CDR1 as MDHEN and CDR2 as SYDVKM. CDR3 in amino acids: CASSSPTGTEYEQYF. CDR3 sequence (DNA): TGTGCCAGCAGTTCTCCGACAGGGACGGAGTACGAGCAGTACTTC. Looking up the rest from reference TRBV28 and TRBJ2-7 gives the full variable domain: DVKVTQSSRYLVKRTGEKVFLECVQDMDHENMFWYRQDPGLGLRLIYFSYDVKMKEKGDIPEGYSVSREKKERFSLILESASTNQTSMYLCASSSPTGTEYEQYFGPGTRLTVT.

The V and J genes are TRBV19 and TRBJ2-7, with TRBD2 matching over 8 bases. Germline V gives CDR1 LNHDA, CDR2 SQIVND (reference sequence). The CDR3 sequence is 16 residues long. Losses at the gene ends were 9 bases for V and 7 bases for J; bases not matched to a gene: 20. The CDR3 region has the DNA TGTGCCAGCCGCCCGAGAGGGGCGGGAGGAAGGGAAGAGCAGTACTTC. This translates into CASRPRGAGGREEQYF.

The V call is TRBV7-9, the J call TRBJ2-1, with a tentative D call TRBD2 (6 bases). V lost 2 bases to trimming and J lost 6 bases, with 14 bases between them. CDR1 and CDR2 from the germline V gene are SEHNR and FQNEAQ (reference sequence). CDR3 length equals 15 residues. CDR3 sequence: CASSLSASETNEQFF. As DNA, the CDR3 is TGTGCCAGCAGCTTATCTGCTAGCGAGACCAATGAGCAGTTCTTC.

The V and J genes are TRBV6-5 and TRBJ2-7; 8 bases line up with TRBD1. The germline V gene encodes CDR1 MNHEY and CDR2 SVGAGI. This CDR3 has 14 amino acids. After removal of 2 bases from V and 5 bases from J, the junction contained 5 bases not matched to a gene. CDR3 amino acids: CASSYRDRLHEQYF. CDR3 nucleotide sequence: TGTGCCAGCAGTTACCGGGACAGGCTCCACGAGCAGTACTTC.

This chain joins TRBV28 and TRBJ1-3; D remains unclear. The length of the CDR3 is 12 residues. Trimming took off 2 bases at V and 7 bases at J, with 6 bases between the two ends. Germline-derived CDR1 and CDR2 are MDHEN and SYDVKM. The CDR3 is CASSLPRNTIYF. As DNA, the CDR3 is TGTGCCAGCAGTTTACCGAGGAACACCATATATTTT.

This clone was observed a handful of times. The gene calls are TRBV5-4 and TRBJ2-5; 7 bases line up with TRBD2. CDR3 length: 15 amino acids. The trim removed 5 bases at V and 5 bases at J, leaving 12 bases unmatched. The V gene's germline CDR1 is SGHNT and CDR2 YYREEE (reference sequence). CDR3 nucleotide sequence: TGTGCCAGCAGTTCCGGAGCGGGGAGCGGGGAGACCCAGTACTTC. Protein sequence: CASSSGAGSGETQYF.

The V gene is TRBV5-1, the J gene TRBJ1-1; 7 bases fit TRBD1. Per the germline V gene, CDR1 is SGHRS and CDR2 is YFSETQ. The CDR3 is 14 residues long. V shed 3 bases and J 5 bases; nucleotides not matched to a gene: 7. DNA of the CDR3: TGCGCCAGCAGCTCCAACAGGGGAGAAACTGAAGCTTTCTTT. This sequence encodes CASSSNRGETEAFF.

This chain joins TRBV2 and TRBJ2-7; 7 nucleotides match TRBD1. This CDR3 region has 13 residues. V shed 7 bases, J shed 2 bases, and the junction held 5 bases outside the gene matches. CDR1 is SNHLY, CDR2 FYNNEI, per germline. CDR3 residues: CASKTGSTYEQYF. The CDR3 region has the DNA TGTGCCAGCAAGACAGGGAGCACCTACGAGCAGTACTTC. Full variable domain (outside the CDR3, taken from reference TRBV2 and TRBJ2-7): EPEVTQTPSHQVTQMGQEVILRCVPISNHLYFYWYRQILGQKVEFLVSFYNNEISEKSEIFDDQFSVERPDGSNFTLKIRSTKLEDSAMYFCASKTGSTYEQYFGPGTRLTVT.

This chain connects TRBV5-1 to TRBJ2-5; a weak D match, TRBD2 (6 bases). The ends were cut back, 0 bases at V and 6 bases at J, with 12 bases in the middle. The CDR3 has 14 residues. Germline V gene sequence: CDR1 SGHRS, CDR2 YFSETQ. The DNA of the CDR3 is TGCGCCAGCAGCTTGGTCCCGGGAGCACAGACCCAGTACTTC. This encodes CASSLVPGAQTQYF.

The chain has TRBV29-1 and TRBJ1-2; D perhaps matches TRBD1 (6 bases). Deletions cut 1 base from V and 4 bases from J, with 10 bases between. This CDR3 is 13 amino acids long. Germline assignment: CDR1 SQVTM and CDR2 ANQGSEA. This CDR3 reads CSVEGTEPYGYTF. CDR3 coding DNA: TGCAGCGTTGAAGGGACAGAGCCCTATGGCTACACCTTC. Using reference TRBV29-1 and TRBJ1-2 for the parts outside the CDR3, the full variable domain is SAVISQKPSRDICQRGTSLTIQCQVDSQVTMMFWYRQQPGQSLTLIATANQGSEATYESGFVIDKFPISRPNLTFSTLTVSNMSPEDSSIYLCSVEGTEPYGYTFGSGTRLTVV.

V and J are TRBV5-6 and TRBJ2-5; D perhaps matches TRBD1 (6 bases). The DNA end favors TRBJ2-7, so the J call may be wrong. The CDR3 consists of 15 residues. The germline V gene has CDR1 SGHDT and CDR2 YYEEEE. CDR3 in amino acids: CASGDRTEFSYEQYF. In DNA, the CDR3 is TGTGCCAGCGGGGATCGGACAGAGTTCTCCTACGAGCAGTACTTC.

The chain links TRBV9 to TRBJ2-6; D is unresolved. Trimming took 4 bases from V and 4 from J, leaving 6 bases between them. Germline CDR1 and CDR2: SGDLS and YYNGEE. This CDR3 is 13 amino acids long. The CDR3 nucleotides are TGTGCCAGCAGCCCTCCGGGGGCCAACGTCCTGACTTTC. Translating it yields CASSPPGANVLTF. The full variable domain, in which reference TRBV9 and TRBJ2-6 provide the parts outside the CDR3, is DSGVTQTPKHLITATGQRVTLRCSPRSGDLSVYWYQQSLDQGLQFLIQYYNGEERAKGNILERFSAQQFPDLHSELNLSSLELGDSALYFCASSPPGANVLTFGAGSRLTVL.